The sample holds many counts of the clone carrying this T cell receptor (beta chain). The CDR3 has 14 residues. The germline CDR1 and CDR2 sequences are SGHDN and FVKESK. Trimming pared 1 base from V and 5 bases from J, leaving 11 bases between. TCRdb redid the calling of the multiplex PCR reads with MiXCR, one entry per CDR3 protein. The sample has 200,000 or so distinct CDR3 sequences, approximately 31% seen once; the top ten hold approximately 4.5%. The data stem from a study of breast tumors, draining lymph nodes, adjacent tissues. Axillary draining lymph nodes of breast cancer patients supplied the node samples.

The sequencing sample was made of axillary lymph node tissue. This chain uses TRBV14 with TRBJ1-2, with D unresolved. The receptor comes from a female donor with breast cancer. Some clones in this sample may be carry-over from other donors' samples. As DNA, the CDR3 is TGTGCCAGCAGCCAAGGTCGGGCGGAATATGGCTACACCTTC. Translated: CASSQGRAEYGYTF.